This T cell receptor beta chain was sequenced in a study of T cell repertoires in cytomegalovirus infection. The wider study: Shared public TCR beta signatures pointed to both CMV infection and a matching HLA type.

TCRdb recomputed calls from the reads with MiXCR, one row per CDR3 protein. The sample contains approximately 910,000 distinct CDR3 sequences, around 32% of which appear only once. Points on this clonotype: The antigen is not known.

Notes on the study in general: Predominance within the ex vivo response was attributable to HLA-C-restricted CMV-specific TCR beta clonotypes. The cumulative frequency of public TCR beta families distinguished individuals who carried CMV together with the relevant HLA.

The CDR3 has 12 amino acids. Germline values: CDR1 LNHDA, CDR2 SQIVND (reference sequence). V was trimmed by 7 bases and J by 6 bases, leaving 9 bases between them. The source was cultured CD8+ T cells from PBMCs, collected from culture after CMV antigen stimulation. The V call is TRBV19, the J call TRBJ2-2; D is unclear. This TCR came from a human donor in good health (CMV status not recorded). Some clones in this sample may be carry-over from other donors' samples. The CDR3 spells CASNLSPGELFF. CDR3 in DNA: TGTGCCAGTAATCTGTCCCCCGGGGAGCTGTTTTTT.